This record covers a single T cell receptor (beta chain). Together with a sample-barcoded 5' primer, a J-beta primer mix was included in a second PCR lasting about 7 to 12 cycles. Each cDNA molecule received a tag from a template-switch adaptor that had 12 random nucleotides. TCRdb ran MiXCR on the 5' RACE reads and lists one entry per CDR3 protein. In the table there are about 730,000 distinct CDR3 sequences, approximately 39% of which are singletons. The people who gave samples were healthy Caucasians from Russia, aged roughly 6 to 90. Samples each had at least 5 micrograms of total RNA extracted. The sample belongs to a study of blood T cells in healthy people across ages. CDR1 is SGHRS, CDR2 YFSETQ, per germline. The CDR3 is made up of 15 amino acids. Trimming left V 0 bases short and J 0 bases short, with 10 bases between.

The TCR was taken from a woman aged 60-75 years in good health. What was sequenced was blood. V usage is TRBV5-1 and J usage is TRBJ2-7, with D perhaps TRBD1 or TRBD2 (5 bases each). Written as DNA, the CDR3 is TGCGCCAGCAGCTTGGGAGGGACCCGCTCCTACGAGCAGTACTTC. It specifies CASSLGGTRSYEQYF. Variable domain in full (rest from reference TRBV5-1 and TRBJ2-7): KAGVTQTPRYLIKTRGQQVTLSCSPISGHRSVSWYQQTPGQGLQFLFEYFSETQRNKGNFPGRFSGRQFSNSRSEMNVSTLELGDSALYLCASSLGGTRSYEQYFGPGTRLTVT.